The next 30 T cell receptor beta chains were all read from a single sample in a study of blood T cell repertoires in COVID-19 (dated by TCRdb to 2018 to 2021). Libraries were constructed by the immunoSEQ multiplex PCR assay. What TCRdb holds here is the immuneACCESS table cut down to in-frame rearrangements. Part of the clones is not present; checked against another copy, under half of the missing clones reflect an unresolved V gene, and the others are unexplained. Counted in this sample were 90,000 to 110,000 clones; 80% to 90% of them appeared once. The biggest ten clones account for 1.1% of the sample. The source material was peripheral blood. The source of these receptors is a human donor in a cohort sampled during active COVID-19.

The V call is TRBV6-5, the J call TRBJ2-7, with TRBD2 matching 7 bases. The junction had 9 bases not matched to a gene; V was cut back by 2 bases and J by 2 bases. The CDR3 runs to 16 residues. Germline assignment: CDR1 MNHEY and CDR2 SVGAGI. The CDR3 nucleotides read TGTGCCAGCAGTTACGGGAGCGGGATTTCCCCCTACGAGCAGTACTTC. It yields the protein CASSYGSGISPYEQYF.

The gene calls are TRBV5-1 and TRBJ2-1; 10 bases match TRBD1. Unmatched junction bases numbered 8, after V lost 2 bases and J lost 6 bases. The V gene's germline CDR1 is SGHRS and CDR2 YFSETQ. The CDR3 consists of 16 residues. The CDR3 DNA reads TGCGCCAGCAGCTTATCCGGGACAGGGGTTGGCAATGAGCAGTTCTTC. Amino acids: CASSLSGTGVGNEQFF.

The rearrangement links TRBV10-3 to TRBJ1-5; TRBD1 aligns across 8 bases. V lost 6 bases to trimming and J lost 7 bases; unmatched junction nucleotides: 5. Looked up from germline, CDR1 is ENHRY and CDR2 is SYGVKD. The CDR3 extends over 13 amino acids. The CDR3 sequence: CAISPDRAQPQHF. The CDR3, as DNA: TGTGCCATCAGCCCGGACAGGGCGCAGCCCCAGCATTTT.

This clone was seen only a few times. This sequence joins TRBV4-1 and TRBJ1-6; TRBD1 agrees at 8 bases. CDR3 length: 16 amino acids. Germline CDR1 reads MGHRA; CDR2 reads YSYEKL. V shed 4 bases, J shed 7 bases, and the junction held 9 bases outside the gene matches. DNA for the CDR3: TGCGCCAGCAGCCTACTCCCGGGACAGGAAAATTCACCCCTCCACTTT. It is translated as CASSLLPGQENSPLHF.

This sequence joins TRBV13 and TRBJ1-4; D not resolved. CDR3 length: 12 residues. V lost 5 bases to trimming and J lost 8 bases, with 9 bases between them. Germline-derived CDR1 and CDR2 are PRHDT and FYEKMQ (reference sequence). CDR3 region: CASSPRKEKLFF. CDR3 nucleotides: TGTGCCAGCAGCCCCCGTAAAGAAAAACTGTTTTTT.

The rearrangement links TRBV19 to TRBJ2-3, with TRBD2 matching 9 bases. Germline CDR1 and CDR2: LNHDA and SQIVND (reference sequence). V was clipped by 6 bases and J by 1 base; unmatched bases: 11. This CDR3 spans 17 amino acids. The CDR3 loop reads CASSRSGTSRRTDTQYF. In DNA, the CDR3 is TGTGCCAGTAGCCGATCCGGGACTAGCCGCCGCACAGATACGCAGTATTTT.

The gene calls are TRBV10-1 and TRBJ2-7; 7 nucleotides line up with TRBD1. Germline CDR1 WNHNN, CDR2 SYGVQD (reference sequence). Trimming removed 8 bases from V and 3 bases from J; junction bases left unmatched: 4. The CDR3 contains 12 residues. The CDR3 DNA follows: TGCGCCAGCGGGGACAGCAGCTACGAGCAGTACTTC. This sequence encodes CASGDSSYEQYF.

On this clone: Because it lacks the conserved phenylalanine or tryptophan at the end, this CDR3 is likely a read error. The chain employs TRBV9 and TRBJ1-2; 10 nucleotides line up with TRBD1. The CDR3 covers 15 residues. V trimming: 4 bases; J trimming: 7 bases; junction bases outside the gene matches: 10. CDR1 is SGDLS and CDR2 is YYNGEE in the germline V gene. The CDR3: CASSPRDRGSSGYTL. CDR3 sequence (DNA): TGTGCCAGCAGCCCCCGGGACAGGGGATCATCTGGCTACACCCTC.

The chain carries TRBV20-1 and TRBJ2-5, with D perhaps TRBD1 (5 bases). The CDR3 is 11 residues long. V was pared by 6 bases and J by 5 bases, with 10 bases between. CDR1 and CDR2 from the germline V gene are DFQATT and SNEGSKA (reference sequence). CDR3 nucleotide sequence: TGCAGTGCGCAGGGTATGGAGACCCAGTACTTC. Translating gives CSAQGMETQYF.

This sequence joins TRBV6-2 or TRBV6-3 and TRBJ2-3; the D gene is possibly TRBD2 (5 bases). V lost 6 bases to trimming and J lost 0 bases, with 16 bases between them. The CDR3 extends over 16 amino acids. Germline V gene data show CDR1 as MNHEY and CDR2 as SVGEGT. The CDR3 coding sequence is TGTGCCAGCAGCCGCGTGCCGGGCGGGAGCACAGATACGCAGTATTTT. It codes for CASSRVPGGSTDTQYF.

This clone has a single count. V gene TRBV7-2 combines with J gene TRBJ1-2, with TRBD1 matching over 11 bases. Trimming took 5 bases from V and 5 from J; bases not matched to a gene: 10. The germline gives CDR1 SGHTA, CDR2 FQGNSA. The CDR3 runs 16 residues. The CDR3 spells CASSPRGTGGGYGYTF. DNA for the CDR3: TGTGCCAGCAGCCCCCGCGGGACAGGGGGGGGGTATGGCTACACCTTC.

CDR3 nucleotides: TGTGCCACCAGTGATTCCTCGTTTGGGGGCTTCTATGGCTACACCTTC. Residues: CATSDSSFGGFYGYTF. The chain is built from TRBV24-1 and TRBJ1-2, with a tentative D call TRBD1 (6 bases). The CDR3 consists of 16 residues. Per germline, CDR1 KGHDR and CDR2 SFDVKD. Deletions cut 2 bases from V and 4 bases from J, with 16 bases between.

The chain carries TRBV5-1 and TRBJ2-1; 10 positions agree with TRBD2. Germline V lookup: CDR1 SGHRS, CDR2 YFSETQ. V lost 1 base and J lost 6; bases outside the gene matches: 4. The CDR3 runs to 15 residues. CDR3 nucleotide sequence: TGCGCCAGCAGCTTGCCTAGCGGGGGCGTCAATGAGCAGTTCTTC. Residues: CASSLPSGGVNEQFF.

V is TRBV19 and J is TRBJ1-2; 9 bases match TRBD1. The J segment lost 6 bases and the V segment lost 5 bases, leaving 7 bases of the junction unmatched. The CDR3 runs to 14 residues. Germline V gene sequence: CDR1 LNHDA, CDR2 SQIVND (reference sequence). The CDR3 DNA reads TGTGCCAGTAGTCCAGGGGACAGGGTAAATGGCTACACCTTC. Its translation is CASSPGDRVNGYTF. The variable domain in full, completed from reference TRBV19 and TRBJ1-2, reads DGGITQSPKYLFRKEGQNVTLSCEQNLNHDAMYWYRQDPGQGLRLIYYSQIVNDFQKGDIAEGYSVSREKKESFPLTVTSAQKNPTAFYLCASSPGDRVNGYTFGSGTRLTVV.

The chain is built from TRBV2 and TRBJ2-7, with 7 nucleotides matching TRBD2. The CDR3 spans 14 residues. The V segment lost 6 bases and the J segment 2 bases; nucleotides outside the gene matches: 7. Germline CDR1 is SNHLY and CDR2 is FYNNEI. DNA for the CDR3: TGTGCCAGCAGACAAGCGGGACTTCCCTACGAGCAGTACTTC. Protein product: CASRQAGLPYEQYF.

The chain carries TRBV5-1 and TRBJ2-6; 12 bases fit TRBD2. Germline values: CDR1 SGHRS, CDR2 YFSETQ. The CDR3 is 17 residues long. J was trimmed by 0 bases and V by 2 bases; bases with no gene match: 0. This CDR3 reads CASSLLAGGSGANVLTF. In DNA form, the CDR3 reads TGCGCCAGCAGCTTACTAGCGGGGGGCTCTGGGGCCAACGTCCTGACTTTC.

The chain employs TRBV5-4 and TRBJ2-7; 8 bases are a match to TRBD2. The CDR3 runs to 15 residues. With 2 bases clipped from V and 4 bases from J, the junction kept 8 bases outside the gene matches. Germline lookup yields CDR1 SGHNT and CDR2 YYREEE (reference sequence). The CDR3 sequence: CASSLAGLAGYEQYF. CDR3 in DNA: TGTGCCAGCAGCTTAGCCGGACTAGCTGGGTACGAGCAGTACTTC.

This chain joins TRBV5-6 and TRBJ1-1; perhaps TRBD1 as D (6 bases). The CDR3 runs 15 residues. The germline gives CDR1 SGHDT, CDR2 YYEEEE. V was shortened by 0 bases and J by 4 bases, with 13 bases between the two germline ends. The CDR3 DNA is TGTGCCAGCAGCTTGGGGACAGTCTTAGGCACTGAAGCTTTCTTT. Its protein is CASSLGTVLGTEAFF.

The chain has TRBV7-2 and TRBJ2-6; no clear D. V was cut by 5 bases and J by 1 base, with 18 bases left in between. The CDR3 contains 18 residues. Germline V lookup: CDR1 SGHTA, CDR2 FQGNSA. The CDR3 bases are TGTGCCAGCAGCAAAAAGACAACCCGATTATCTGGGGCCAACGTCCTGACTTTC. This sequence encodes CASSKKTTRLSGANVLTF.

This chain uses TRBV7-9 with TRBJ2-7; perhaps TRBD2 as D (6 bases). The germline V gene has CDR1 SEHNR and CDR2 FQNEAQ (reference sequence). The CDR3 runs to 18 residues. The germline V and J ends were trimmed by 3 bases and 6 bases, with 27 bases remaining between them. CDR3 sequence: CASSFRGLGDFERSEQYF. The CDR3 DNA is TGTGCCAGCAGCTTTCGCGGTTTGGGGGACTTCGAACGTTCCGAGCAGTACTTC.

The rearrangement uses TRBV9 and TRBJ1-2; 9 bases align to TRBD1. V lost 3 bases and J lost 8; bases outside the gene matches: 5. Germline loops: CDR1 SGDLS, CDR2 YYNGEE. CDR3 length equals 13 residues. The CDR3 DNA sequence: TGTGCCAGCAGCGCCCCGGACAGGGGCGGCTACACCTTC. Protein sequence: CASSAPDRGGYTF.

This rearrangement joins TRBV5-4 to TRBJ1-2, with D possibly TRBD1 on 6 matching bases. The CDR3 spans 13 residues. Looked up from germline, CDR1 is SGHNT and CDR2 is YYREEE (reference sequence). V was pared by 4 bases and J by 4 bases, with 11 bases between. The CDR3 DNA reads as TGTGCCAGCAGCATTCGGACAGTCTATGGCTACACCTTC. Protein sequence: CASSIRTVYGYTF.

This chain's CDR3 is CASSTGGPDTQYF. The DNA for the CDR3 is TGTGCCAGCAGCACGGGGGGGCCAGATACGCAGTATTTT. The gene calls are TRBV6-5 and TRBJ2-3; 8 bases agree with TRBD2. V shed 6 bases, J shed 4 bases, and the junction held 3 bases outside the gene matches. The CDR3 consists of 13 residues. CDR1 and CDR2 (germline): MNHEY, SVGAGI.

The J gene is TRBJ1-6, the V gene TRBV3-1 (or the pseudogene TRBV3-2); TRBD1 matches at 9 bases. Unmatched junction bases numbered 2, after V lost 3 bases and J lost 5 bases. Germline CDR1 and CDR2: LGHDT and YNNKEL (reference sequence). The CDR3 spans 15 residues. CDR3 sequence (DNA): TGTGCCAGCAGCCAGGGACAGGGTGATAATTCACCCCTCCACTTT. Amino acids: CASSQGQGDNSPLHF.

The chain has TRBV18 and TRBJ2-3; TRBD2 matches 7 bases. Germline assignment: CDR1 KGHSH and CDR2 LQKENI. Trimming cost V 2 bases and J 2 bases; bases outside gene matches: 7. The CDR3 covers 16 residues. CDR3 sequence: CASSPFQRDPTDTQYF. CDR3 nucleotide sequence: TGTGCCAGCTCACCATTCCAGCGGGACCCCACAGATACGCAGTATTTT.

The CDR3 sequence: CASSGVANEKLFF. In nucleotides, the CDR3 is TGTGCCAGCAGTGGAGTCGCTAATGAAAAACTGTTTTTT. The chain carries TRBV2 and TRBJ1-4, with D unresolved. The germline CDR1 and CDR2 sequences are SNHLY and FYNNEI. V was shortened by 4 bases and J by 3 bases, with 6 bases between the two germline ends. The CDR3 contains 13 residues.

A single count supports this clone. CDR3 bases: TGTGCCAGCAGCAAGGCGGTGGGCGGGGGTATTACCTACGAGCAGTACTTC. Protein sequence: CASSKAVGGGITYEQYF. The chain carries TRBV7-2 and TRBJ2-7; TRBD2 agrees at 7 bases. V dropped 5 bases and J dropped 2; count of bases not matched to a gene: 15. The CDR3 length is 17 residues. The germline gives CDR1 SGHTA, CDR2 FQGNSA.

The gene calls are TRBV9 and TRBJ2-7; 8 nucleotides agree with TRBD2. The length of the CDR3 is 16 residues. V lost 0 bases, J lost 1 base, and 6 bases stayed unmatched. Germline CDR1 is SGDLS and CDR2 is YYNGEE. In nucleotides, the CDR3 is TGTGCCAGCAGCGTAGCCCCCCGGGGGGGATCCTACGAGCAGTACTTC. Protein product: CASSVAPRGGSYEQYF.

Only one count was recorded for this clone. V is TRBV4-2 and J is TRBJ2-7; TRBD1 is a possible D gene (5 bases). Trimming removed 1 base from V and 1 base from J, with 11 bases in between. Looked up from germline, CDR1 is LGHNA and CDR2 is YNFKEQ. The CDR3 runs 15 residues. The CDR3 spells CASSQGGAFSYEQYF. In nucleotides, the CDR3 is TGTGCCAGCAGCCAAGGTGGGGCGTTTTCCTACGAGCAGTACTTC.

DNA of the CDR3: TGCGCCAGCAGCTTGGCGGGAAGGGAGAATGAGCAGTTCTTC. Translating it yields CASSLAGRENEQFF. V usage is TRBV5-1 and J usage is TRBJ2-1; perhaps TRBD2 as D (5 bases). This CDR3 is 14 amino acids long. Trimming pared 0 bases from V and 7 bases from J, leaving 11 bases between. Germline V gene data show CDR1 as SGHRS and CDR2 as YFSETQ.